This TCR beta chain was captured in a study of shared clonotypes between healthy human individuals. Study-level information: Each donor's CD8 memory used one plate, CD8 naive two, each CD4 subset three.

The CDR3 covers 15 residues. The V and J ends lost 6 bases and 5 bases, in that order; junction bases with no gene match: 9. Per germline, CDR1 MDHEN and CDR2 SYDVKM. The repertoire was sequenced with immunoSEQ multiplex PCR; TCRdb's copy has only in-frame clones and lacks some. This sample has 2,500,000 or so clones, with 85% to 95% found just once. The chain employs TRBV28 and TRBJ1-2; TRBD1 matches at 10 bases. The TCR was taken from a man aged 18 to 35 in good health. Some clones in this sample may be carry-over from other donors' samples. Sequencing used naive CD4+ T cells from PBMCs. The sample's subset: CD45RA+ positively selected. The CDR3 protein is CASSQPAGQGYGYTF. The CDR3 DNA reads as TGTGCCAGCAGCCAACCCGCGGGACAGGGGTATGGCTACACCTTC.